Shown below are 30 T cell receptor beta chains from a single sample sequenced in a study of PD-L1 blockade in urothelial cancer. Sequenced by immunoSEQ multiplex PCR; TCRdb stores in-frame clones only, minus some. The sample lists under 40,000 clones, roughly 90% occurring once. The specimen comprised PBMCs, sampled around atezolizumab (anti-PD-L1) treatment. The source of these receptors is a man between 65 and 85 years old with urothelial cancer.

This sequence joins TRBV5-1 and TRBJ2-5; D perhaps matches TRBD2 (5 bases). The CDR3 is 15 residues long. Per the germline V gene, CDR1 is SGHRS and CDR2 is YFSETQ. Trimming stripped 2 bases from V and 2 bases from J, with 13 bases between. The CDR3 DNA is TGCGCCAGCAGCTTACTTCCGGGGTCACAAGAGACCCAGTACTTC. Translating it yields CASSLLPGSQETQYF.

This sequence joins TRBV29-1 and TRBJ1-2; 7 bases agree with TRBD1. The CDR3 runs to 16 residues. Germline CDR1 is SQVTM and CDR2 is ANQGSEA. The V gene end was trimmed by 4 bases and the J gene end by 4 bases; junction bases not matched to a gene: 15. The CDR3 is CSVVPPTGKRGYGYTF. The DNA for the CDR3 is TGCAGCGTTGTCCCTCCGACAGGGAAAAGAGGCTATGGCTACACCTTC. Together with reference TRBV29-1 and TRBJ1-2, the CDR3 gives the full variable domain: SAVISQKPSRDICQRGTSLTIQCQVDSQVTMMFWYRQQPGQSLTLIATANQGSEATYESGFVIDKFPISRPNLTFSTLTVSNMSPEDSSIYLCSVVPPTGKRGYGYTFGSGTRLTVV.

V gene TRBV30 combines with J gene TRBJ1-2; D may be TRBD1 (6 bases). V was cut by 4 bases and J by 5 bases, with 14 bases left in between. The CDR3 runs to 13 residues. CDR1 and CDR2 (germline): GTSNPN, SVGIG (reference sequence). CDR3 sequence: CAWTAQGPYGYTF. The CDR3 DNA sequence: TGTGCCTGGACAGCACAGGGACCGTATGGCTACACCTTC.

J is TRBJ2-5 and V is TRBV5-4; D might be TRBD1 (5 bases). This CDR3 is built from 14 residues. Germline values: CDR1 SGHNT, CDR2 YYREEE (reference sequence). V was trimmed by 4 bases and J by 2 bases, leaving 12 bases between them. This CDR3 reads CASSHQGIQETQYF. CDR3 DNA sequence: TGTGCCAGCAGCCACCAGGGAATACAAGAGACCCAGTACTTC.

The chain carries TRBV18 and TRBJ2-1; TRBD2 agrees at 14 bases. The V and J ends lost 5 bases and 0 bases, in that order; junction bases with no gene match: 6. Germline V gene data show CDR1 as KGHSH and CDR2 as LQKENI. The CDR3 is made up of 18 amino acids. This CDR3 reads CASSSTSGRASSYNEQFF. CDR3 bases: TGTGCCAGCTCATCGACTAGCGGGAGGGCCAGCTCCTACAATGAGCAGTTCTTC.

V and J are TRBV9 and TRBJ2-5, with TRBD1 matching over 9 bases. After removal of 0 bases from V and 1 base from J, the junction contained 13 bases not matched to a gene. The CDR3 spans 19 residues. Germline V gene data show CDR1 as SGDLS and CDR2 as YYNGEE. The CDR3 loop reads CASSVAPPGQGTPQETQYF. CDR3 in DNA: TGTGCCAGCAGCGTAGCCCCACCGGGACAGGGCACCCCCCAAGAGACCCAGTACTTC. The complete variable domain, with remaining parts taken from reference TRBV9 and TRBJ2-5, reads DSGVTQTPKHLITATGQRVTLRCSPRSGDLSVYWYQQSLDQGLQFLIQYYNGEERAKGNILERFSAQQFPDLHSELNLSSLELGDSALYFCASSVAPPGQGTPQETQYFGPGTRLLVL.

The rearrangement uses TRBV28 and TRBJ2-2, with D perhaps matching TRBD2 (7 bases). V was shortened by 3 bases and J by 6 bases, with 23 bases between the two germline ends. Germline V gene sequence: CDR1 MDHEN, CDR2 SYDVKM. The CDR3 runs 18 residues. DNA for the CDR3: TGTGCCAGCAGTTTGTTGAGGGCTTCGGGGGGCGAGCCCGGGGAGCTGTTTTTT. Translated: CASSLLRASGGEPGELFF.

V and J are TRBV9 and TRBJ2-7, with D possibly matching TRBD2 (6 bases). The CDR3 extends over 14 amino acids. Germline lookup yields CDR1 SGDLS and CDR2 YYNGEE. V was shortened by 4 bases and J by 3 bases, with 14 bases between the two germline ends. This chain's CDR3 is CASSPIAEFYEQYF. In DNA form, the CDR3 reads TGTGCCAGCAGCCCGATAGCGGAATTCTACGAGCAGTACTTC.

The J gene is TRBJ2-7, the V gene TRBV7-9; maybe TRBD2 (6 bases). The germline V and J ends were trimmed by 3 bases and 2 bases, with 11 bases remaining between them. Germline V lookup: CDR1 SEHNR, CDR2 FQNEAQ (reference sequence). The CDR3 has 14 amino acids. The CDR3 nucleotides read TGTGCCAGCAGCTTTGAGGGAGGCCCCTACGAGCAGTACTTC. The encoded protein is CASSFEGGPYEQYF.

The chain carries TRBV7-2 and TRBJ2-1; TRBD2 aligns across 8 bases. CDR1 SGHTA and CDR2 FQGNSA come from the germline V gene. J lost 1 base, V lost 1 base, and 3 bases had no gene match. The CDR3 consists of 16 residues. The CDR3 nucleotides are TGTGCCAGCAGCTTAGTAGCGGGACTATCCTACAATGAGCAGTTCTTC. Residues: CASSLVAGLSYNEQFF.

This clone was seen only a few times. The chain is built from TRBV7-6 and TRBJ2-2; the match to TRBD1 covers 12 bases. V was pared by 5 bases and J by 5 bases, with 12 bases of the junction left unmatched. The CDR3 sequence is 18 residues long. The V gene's germline CDR1 is SGHVS and CDR2 FNYEAQ. The CDR3 bases are TGTGCCAGCAGCCCCCCAGGGACAGGGGGCGCGGGAACCGGGGAGCTGTTTTTT. Its protein product is CASSPPGTGGAGTGELFF.

The V call is TRBV5-6, the J call TRBJ1-4; 8 bases line up with TRBD1. Germline V gene lookup returns CDR1 SGHDT and CDR2 YYEEEE. The trim removed 2 bases at V and 8 bases at J, leaving 5 bases unmatched. The CDR3 totals 14 residues. CDR3 sequence: CASSLGQGWEKLFF. CDR3 DNA sequence: TGTGCCAGCAGCTTAGGACAGGGTTGGGAAAAACTGTTTTTT.

The chain has TRBV7-6 and TRBJ2-7, with D possibly being TRBD2 (6 bases). This CDR3 has 15 residues. Germline assignment: CDR1 SGHVS and CDR2 FNYEAQ. Trimming removed 5 bases from V and 0 bases from J, with 14 bases in between. Written as DNA, the CDR3 is TGTGCCAGCAGCCCCAGAGCGGGTGTCTCCTACGAGCAGTACTTC. This sequence encodes CASSPRAGVSYEQYF.

V usage is TRBV5-1 and J usage is TRBJ2-3; 11 nucleotides align to TRBD2. Germline CDR1 is SGHRS and CDR2 is YFSETQ. The CDR3 runs to 16 residues. V trimming: 2 bases; J trimming: 8 bases; junction bases outside the gene matches: 10. The CDR3 here is CASSFSGRVHPGTQYF. CDR3 sequence (DNA): TGCGCCAGCAGCTTTAGCGGGAGGGTACATCCGGGTACGCAGTATTTT.

The chain links TRBV18 to TRBJ2-3; D is undetermined. Trimming cost V 1 base and J 0 bases, with 8 bases left between them. CDR1 KGHSH and CDR2 LQKENI come from the germline V gene. The CDR3 is 15 amino acids. The CDR3 sequence: CASSPLVQSTDTQYF. The CDR3 bases are TGTGCCAGCTCACCACTTGTACAGAGCACAGATACGCAGTATTTT.

J is TRBJ2-2 and V is TRBV6-5; D perhaps matches TRBD1 (6 bases). V was clipped by 6 bases and J by 5 bases, with 13 bases between them. Germline-derived CDR1 and CDR2 are MNHEY and SVGAGI. The CDR3 sequence is 14 residues long. The CDR3 sequence: CASSYLQGTGELFF. The CDR3 DNA reads as TGTGCCAGCAGCTACCTTCAGGGGACCGGGGAGCTGTTTTTT.

CDR3 region: CASSPDNRRQETQYF. The CDR3 coding sequence is TGTGCCAGCAGCCCGGACAACCGGCGGCAAGAGACCCAGTACTTC. The chain carries TRBV28 and TRBJ2-5; the D gene is possibly TRBD1 (5 bases). Germline CDR1 and CDR2: MDHEN and SYDVKM. The length of the CDR3 is 15 residues. V was trimmed by 6 bases and J by 2 bases, leaving 16 bases between them.

The chain is built from TRBV6-4 and TRBJ2-3; 9 bases map to TRBD1. Germline CDR1 reads MRHNA; CDR2 reads SNTAGT. V trimming: 8 bases; J trimming: 3 bases; junction bases outside the gene matches: 3. The CDR3 has 13 amino acids. The CDR3 reads CASGTGHTDTQYF. The DNA for the CDR3 is TGTGCCAGCGGGACAGGGCATACAGATACGCAGTATTTT.

The V call is TRBV2, the J call TRBJ2-2; 7 positions agree with TRBD1. The CDR3 length is 16 residues. Losses at the gene ends were 4 bases for V and 0 bases for J; bases not matched to a gene: 5. Germline-derived CDR1 and CDR2 are SNHLY and FYNNEI. CDR3 sequence reads: CASSVSGTANTGELFF. The DNA for the CDR3 is TGTGCCAGCAGTGTTTCCGGGACAGCGAACACCGGGGAGCTGTTTTTT.

This chain links TRBV7-6 with TRBJ1-2; 8 positions agree with TRBD1. The CDR3 consists of 13 residues. The V gene's germline CDR1 is SGHVS and CDR2 FNYEAQ. V lost 6 bases, J lost 8 bases, and 8 bases stayed unmatched. CDR3 sequence reads: CASSFQGAYGYTF. In DNA form, the CDR3 reads TGTGCCAGCAGTTTCCAGGGGGCTTACGGCTACACCTTC.

The V call is TRBV29-1, the J call TRBJ2-2; D unclear. Trimming left V 7 bases short and J 6 bases short, with 9 bases between. Per the germline V gene, CDR1 is SQVTM and CDR2 is ANQGSEA. The CDR3 has 11 amino acids. The CDR3 bases are TGCAGCGGCGCGATTTCCGGGGAGCTGTTTTTT. Encoded protein: CSGAISGELFF.

In its sample, this clone was seen once. This chain links TRBV4-2 with TRBJ2-2, with D perhaps matching TRBD2 (6 bases). Trimming removed 5 bases at V and 0 bases at J, with 13 bases between. Per the germline V gene, CDR1 is LGHNA and CDR2 is YNFKEQ. This CDR3 has 16 residues. The chain's CDR3 is CASSEFAGTNTGELFF. As DNA, the CDR3 is TGTGCCAGCAGCGAGTTCGCGGGGACGAACACCGGGGAGCTGTTTTTT.

The gene calls are TRBV6-5 and TRBJ2-3; 10 nucleotides agree with TRBD2. The CDR3 is made up of 15 amino acids. V lost 6 bases, J lost 1 base, and 4 bases stayed unmatched. Germline CDR1 and CDR2: MNHEY and SVGAGI. The CDR3 spells CASRIGTSGTDTQYF. The CDR3 nucleotides are TGTGCCAGCAGAATTGGGACTAGCGGCACAGATACGCAGTATTTT.

The chain carries TRBV6-5 and TRBJ1-3; 8 positions agree with TRBD1. V trimming: 5 bases; J trimming: 4 bases; junction bases outside the gene matches: 7. This CDR3 comprises 15 residues. From germline, CDR1 is MNHEY and CDR2 SVGAGI. The CDR3 is CASSSTRQGGNTIYF. For the CDR3, the DNA is TGTGCCAGCAGTAGCACCCGACAGGGGGGAAACACCATATATTTT.

The chain carries TRBV15 and TRBJ1-5, with a tentative D call TRBD1 (5 bases). From germline, CDR1 is LNHNV and CDR2 YYDKDF (reference sequence). The CDR3 loop spans 17 amino acids. V dropped 0 bases and J dropped 5 bases, with 17 bases sitting between them. CDR3 sequence: CATSRDIARAEDQPQHF. Written as DNA, the CDR3 is TGTGCCACCAGCAGAGATATAGCCAGGGCAGAGGATCAGCCCCAGCATTTT.

The V and J genes are TRBV10-2 and TRBJ2-5; D perhaps matches TRBD2 (6 bases). Germline CDR1 and CDR2: WSHSY and SAAADI. V gave up 6 bases and J gave up 5 bases, with 13 bases separating them. The CDR3 is 13 amino acids. CDR3 DNA: TGCGCCAGCAGGCGGGGAGTGGCGGAGACCCAGTACTTC. Its translation is CASRRGVAETQYF.

This chain uses TRBV4-1 with TRBJ2-7, with D tentatively TRBD2 (5 bases). CDR3 size: 14 residues. Trimming pared 4 bases from V and 9 bases from J, leaving 19 bases between. Per the germline V gene, CDR1 is MGHRA and CDR2 is YSYEKL. CDR3: CASSLGRPNEGQYF. The CDR3 DNA is TGCGCCAGCAGCCTAGGACGGCCGAACGAGGGGCAGTACTTC.

The rearrangement links TRBV5-6 to TRBJ2-1; 9 nucleotides match TRBD1. This CDR3 contains 15 residues. Per the germline V gene, CDR1 is SGHDT and CDR2 is YYEEEE. The junction had 6 bases not matched to a gene; V was cut back by 4 bases and J by 4 bases. The CDR3: CASSLWDREYNEQFF. DNA of the CDR3: TGTGCCAGCAGCCTATGGGACAGGGAATACAATGAGCAGTTCTTC.

This chain connects TRBV7-2 to TRBJ2-1; 10 bases match TRBD2. CDR1 is SGHTA and CDR2 is FQGNSA in the germline V gene. The CDR3 spans 16 residues. Trimming cost V 5 bases and J 10 bases; bases outside gene matches: 14. As DNA, the CDR3 is TGTGCCAGCAGCCCCTGGGGCCTAGCGGGAGTACGGGAGCAGTTCTTC. As protein: CASSPWGLAGVREQFF.

The chain is built from TRBV9 and TRBJ2-1; 8 positions match TRBD2. V lost 0 bases and J lost 4; bases outside the gene matches: 12. Germline V gives CDR1 SGDLS, CDR2 YYNGEE. The CDR3 has 18 residues. CDR3 residues: CASSVEGIGRAGYNEQFF. The CDR3 DNA sequence: TGTGCCAGCAGCGTAGAAGGAATCGGGAGGGCCGGGTACAATGAGCAGTTCTTC. The variable domain in full, with the rest retrieved from reference TRBV9 and TRBJ2-1, is DSGVTQTPKHLITATGQRVTLRCSPRSGDLSVYWYQQSLDQGLQFLIQYYNGEERAKGNILERFSAQQFPDLHSELNLSSLELGDSALYFCASSVEGIGRAGYNEQFFGPGTRLTVL.